This T cell receptor beta chain was sequenced in a study of radiotherapy plus CTLA-4 blockade in lung cancer. Findings and caveats of the study: After radiotherapy and ipilimumab, tumor-derived clones expanded in peripheral blood.

Chemo-refractory metastatic non-small-cell lung cancer patients were treated with focal radiation plus CTLA-4 blockade with ipilimumab. Data came from immunoSEQ multiplex PCR; TCRdb stores just in-frame clones and leaves some out. The table has 30,000 to 40,000 clones, about 69% seen once. Details on this clone: Its antigen is unknown.

Per the germline V gene, CDR1 is MNHEY and CDR2 is SMNVEV (reference sequence). The CDR3 runs 16 residues. The V gene lost 6 bases and the J gene lost 2 bases, with 17 bases spanning the gap. Here the sequenced sample was peripheral blood, taken from a patient treated with radiotherapy plus ipilimumab. The chain employs TRBV27 and TRBJ2-1, with TRBD1 as a possible D gene (7 bases). The sequence derives from a human donor with non-small cell lung cancer that progressed on radiotherapy plus ipilimumab. CDR3 in amino acids: CASSLSGGGPYNEQFF. CDR3 coding DNA: TGTGCCAGCAGCTTAAGCGGAGGGGGCCCCTACAATGAGCAGTTCTTC.